A single sample is the source of the 17 T cell receptor beta chains below, sequenced in a study of cytomegalovirus exposure and HLA in healthy donors. In the PCR, 60 Vbeta and 13 Jbeta primers were used. Assay used: immunoSEQ multiplex PCR; TCRdb lists only in-frame clones, some missing. The sample carries 65,000 or so clones, less than 65% recorded once. Input material: PBMCs. The receptors originated from a man between 25 and 39 years old in good health and CMV-seronegative.

The chain employs TRBV7-9 and TRBJ1-2; D possibly corresponds to TRBD1 (5 bases). Germline V gene lookup returns CDR1 SEHNR and CDR2 FQNEAQ (reference sequence). CDR3 size: 12 residues. V lost 4 bases and J lost 7, with 10 bases in between. Here the CDR3 reads CASSYSGGGYTF. The CDR3 bases are TGTGCCAGCAGCTACTCGGGGGGTGGCTACACCTTC.

The J gene is TRBJ2-7, the V gene TRBV13, with 7 bases fitting TRBD1. The V gene's germline CDR1 is PRHDT and CDR2 FYEKMQ (reference sequence). Unmatched junction bases numbered 7, after V lost 2 bases and J lost 3 bases. This CDR3 region has 15 residues. CDR3 nucleotide sequence: TGTGCCAGCAGCTTAATGACAGGGACATACTACGAGCAGTACTTC. Translation: CASSLMTGTYYEQYF.

The rearrangement uses TRBV29-1 and TRBJ2-1, with a tentative D call TRBD1 (6 bases). The V and J ends lost 6 bases and 6 bases respectively, with 18 bases between them. The CDR3 has 14 residues. CDR1 is SQVTM and CDR2 is ANQGSEA in the germline V gene. CDR3 residues: CSVPWNPRGNEQFF. DNA of the CDR3: TGCAGCGTCCCATGGAACCCCAGGGGCAATGAGCAGTTCTTC.

V and J are TRBV7-7 and TRBJ2-3; no clear D. This CDR3 region has 17 residues. Germline loops: CDR1 SSHAT, CDR2 FNYEAQ (reference sequence). The V end lost 5 bases, the J end lost 0 bases, and 18 bases lay between the germline ends. CDR3 DNA: TGTGCCAGCAGCCAGAAAGAGATAGGCAGGAGCACAGATACGCAGTATTTT. This gives the protein CASSQKEIGRSTDTQYF.

This clone was detected once. The V gene is TRBV30, the J gene TRBJ2-3; 7 positions match TRBD1. This CDR3 contains 15 residues. V dropped 8 bases and J dropped 4; count of bases not matched to a gene: 15. Germline loops: CDR1 GTSNPN, CDR2 SVGIG (reference sequence). CDR3 sequence: CARFPPGQASDTQYF. The CDR3 DNA reads TGTGCCCGATTCCCCCCAGGACAGGCCTCAGATACGCAGTATTTT.

This chain joins TRBV19 and TRBJ1-1; TRBD1 aligns across 8 bases. CDR1 is LNHDA and CDR2 is SQIVND in the germline V gene (reference sequence). Trimming removed 3 bases from V and 4 bases from J; junction bases left unmatched: 1. The CDR3 spans 13 residues. This chain's CDR3 is CASSIQGATEAFF. The DNA for the CDR3 is TGTGCCAGTAGTATCCAGGGGGCCACTGAAGCTTTCTTT.

The table lists this clone with a count of one. J is TRBJ1-2 and V is TRBV30; D may be TRBD1 (5 bases). This CDR3 spans 13 amino acids. Germline V CDR1 and CDR2: GTSNPN, SVGIG (reference sequence). V was clipped by 4 bases and J by 2 bases, with 11 bases between them. The CDR3 region is CAWNSQGNYGYTF. CDR3 DNA sequence: TGTGCCTGGAACTCGCAGGGAAACTATGGCTACACCTTC. Together with reference TRBV30 and TRBJ1-2, the CDR3 gives the full variable domain: SQTIHQWPATLVQPVGSPLSLECTVEGTSNPNLYWYRQAAGRGLQLLFYSVGIGQISSEVPQNLSASRPQDRQFILSSKKLLLSDSGFYLCAWNSQGNYGYTFGSGTRLTVV.

This clone has only one observation. The CDR3 DNA reads TGTGCCAGCAGCCAGGACACGGCAGGAAACACCATATATTTT. Its protein is CASSQDTAGNTIYF. The chain links TRBV11-3 to TRBJ1-3; possible D gene TRBD1, 5 bases. The germline gives CDR1 SGHNT, CDR2 YENEEA. V gave up 5 bases and J gave up 4 bases, with 12 bases separating them. The CDR3 spans 14 residues.

The chain is built from TRBV9 and TRBJ2-5, with 14 bases aligning to TRBD2. The length of the CDR3 is 22 residues. V shed 0 bases, J shed 0 bases, and the junction held 16 bases outside the gene matches. The germline V gene encodes CDR1 SGDLS and CDR2 YYNGEE. This CDR3 reads CASSVEEGGLAGAPRNQETQYF. The DNA for the CDR3 is TGTGCCAGCAGCGTAGAGGAGGGGGGACTAGCGGGGGCCCCTAGGAACCAAGAGACCCAGTACTTC.

The chain is built from TRBV6-5 and TRBJ2-7, with 8 bases identical to TRBD1. The CDR3 spans 15 residues. The germline gives CDR1 MNHEY, CDR2 SVGAGI. The V segment lost 2 bases and the J segment 4 bases; nucleotides outside the gene matches: 7. The CDR3 is CASSYGRTGTYEQYF. The CDR3 region has the DNA TGTGCCAGCAGTTACGGTAGGACAGGGACTTACGAGCAGTACTTC.

This clone was seen a few times. This sequence joins TRBV30 and TRBJ1-1; D possibly corresponds to TRBD1 (6 bases). The CDR3 contains 13 residues. CDR1 and CDR2 (germline): GTSNPN, SVGIG (reference sequence). V was pared by 5 bases and J by 1 base, with 11 bases between. The CDR3 sequence is CAWVGGANTEAFF. The CDR3 nucleotides read TGTGCCTGGGTTGGGGGGGCGAACACTGAAGCTTTCTTT.

This clone was recorded once. The V gene is TRBV7-2, the J gene TRBJ2-3, with TRBD1 matching 9 bases. Germline values: CDR1 SGHTA, CDR2 FQGNSA. After removal of 7 bases from V and 5 bases from J, the junction contained 7 bases not matched to a gene. The CDR3 is made up of 14 amino acids. The CDR3 region is CASKIQGAQDTQYF. CDR3 nucleotides: TGTGCCAGCAAAATACAGGGGGCGCAAGATACGCAGTATTTT.

The genes are TRBV7-8 and TRBJ2-7; 10 nucleotides line up with TRBD1. V was clipped by 5 bases and J by 5 bases; unmatched bases: 9. Germline V gene sequence: CDR1 SGHVS, CDR2 FQNEAQ. CDR3 length: 15 residues. The CDR3 DNA reads as TGTGCCAGCAGCCCCATCGACAGGGGGCGAAACGAGCAGTACTTC. Amino acid sequence: CASSPIDRGRNEQYF. Looking up the rest from reference TRBV7-8 and TRBJ2-7 gives the full variable domain: GAGVSQSPRYKVAKRGQDVALRCDPISGHVSLFWYQQALGQGPEFLTYFQNEAQLDKSGLPSDRFFAERPEGSVSTLKIQRTQQEDSAVYLCASSPIDRGRNEQYFGPGTRLTVT.

The J gene is TRBJ1-2, the V gene TRBV19; weak D call: TRBD1 (5 bases). Germline V gene sequence: CDR1 LNHDA, CDR2 SQIVND (reference sequence). The CDR3 has 15 amino acids. Trimming left V 3 bases short and J 7 bases short, with 18 bases between. The CDR3 coding sequence is TGTGCCAGTAGTATGGGACTCACGGGGACTGCTGGCTACACCTTC. Amino acids: CASSMGLTGTAGYTF. The variable domain in full, with the rest retrieved from reference TRBV19 and TRBJ1-2, is DGGITQSPKYLFRKEGQNVTLSCEQNLNHDAMYWYRQDPGQGLRLIYYSQIVNDFQKGDIAEGYSVSREKKESFPLTVTSAQKNPTAFYLCASSMGLTGTAGYTFGSGTRLTVV.

The rearrangement joins TRBV7-3 to TRBJ1-6; D remains ambiguous. Germline V lookup: CDR1 SGHTA, CDR2 FQGTGA. V was cut by 1 base and J by 7 bases, with 8 bases left in between. The CDR3 consists of 14 residues. The CDR3 sequence is CASSLSGLNSPLHF. The CDR3 nucleotides read TGTGCCAGCAGCTTAAGCGGGTTGAATTCACCCCTCCACTTT.

There are a few counts of this clone. The V call is TRBV14, the J call TRBJ2-3; TRBD1 aligns across 8 bases. This CDR3 comprises 16 residues. Germline-derived CDR1 and CDR2 are SGHDN and FVKESK. The J segment lost 6 bases and the V segment lost 3 bases, leaving 11 bases of the junction unmatched. This CDR3 is CASSHSEDRVKDTQYF. The DNA of the CDR3 is TGTGCCAGCAGCCATTCGGAGGACAGGGTGAAGGATACGCAGTATTTT.

The CDR3 sequence: CASSDVYQSGGYTF. CDR3 coding DNA: TGTGCCAGCAGTGATGTATATCAATCGGGGGGCTACACCTTC. V gene TRBV25-1 combines with J gene TRBJ1-2; D is unresolved. With 3 bases removed from V and 8 bases from J, the gap between germline ends came to 16 bases. Germline CDR1 and CDR2: MGHDK and SYGVNS. CDR3 length equals 14 residues.